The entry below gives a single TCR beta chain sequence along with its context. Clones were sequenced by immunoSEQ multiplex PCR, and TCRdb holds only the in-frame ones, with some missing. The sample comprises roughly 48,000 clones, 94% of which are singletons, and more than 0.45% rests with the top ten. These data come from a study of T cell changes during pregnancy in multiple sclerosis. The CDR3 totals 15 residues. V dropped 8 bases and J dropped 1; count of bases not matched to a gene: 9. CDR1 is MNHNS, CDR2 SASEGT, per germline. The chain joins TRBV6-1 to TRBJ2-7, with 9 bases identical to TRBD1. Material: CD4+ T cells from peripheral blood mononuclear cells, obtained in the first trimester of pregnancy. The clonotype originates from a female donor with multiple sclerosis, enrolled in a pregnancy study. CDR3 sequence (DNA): TGTGCCAGCTTCTCAACGACAGGGGGTTCCTACGAGCAGTACTTC. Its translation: CASFSTTGGSYEQYF.